This T cell receptor beta chain was observed in a study of T-cell memory formation after mild COVID-19. Background on the study: TCR clusters mostly belonged to single donors.

Study-wide findings and caveats: Pre-infection memory showed some responding clones, and this suggested that cross-reactive memory joined. Of the contracting clones, CD4+ ones lay mainly in CM and EM, and CD8+ ones in EMRA.

Each CDR3 protein gets one entry after TCRdb re-called the 5' RACE reads with MiXCR. The table lists hundreds of thousands of distinct CDR3 sequences, around 18% of them singletons. The V gene's germline CDR1 is MDHEN and CDR2 SYDVKM. V shed 5 bases and J shed 7 bases, with 12 bases lying between them. The CDR3 covers 13 residues. This clonotype appeared a few times. Its cognate antigen is unknown. This rearrangement joins TRBV28 to TRBJ1-5; D is unresolved. Sequenced sample: PBMCs or a T cell subset sorted from them (not recorded which). This clonotype originated in an adult woman who had mild COVID-19 (a few samples of this study predate the infection). Cell type and time point are not known. CDR3 nucleotide sequence: TGTGCCAGCAGTCCCCACGGGGAGCAGCCCCAGCATTTT. Residues: CASSPHGEQPQHF.